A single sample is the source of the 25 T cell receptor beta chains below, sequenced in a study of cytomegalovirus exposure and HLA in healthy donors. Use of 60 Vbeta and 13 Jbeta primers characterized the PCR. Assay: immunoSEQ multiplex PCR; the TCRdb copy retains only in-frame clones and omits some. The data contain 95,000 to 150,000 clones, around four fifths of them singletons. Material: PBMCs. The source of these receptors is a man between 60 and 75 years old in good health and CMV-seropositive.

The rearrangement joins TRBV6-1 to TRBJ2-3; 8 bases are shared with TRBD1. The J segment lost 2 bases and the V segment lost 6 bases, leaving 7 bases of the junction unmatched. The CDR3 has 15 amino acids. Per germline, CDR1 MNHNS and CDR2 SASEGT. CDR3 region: CASRKDRAFTDTQYF. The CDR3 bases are TGTGCCAGCAGGAAGGACAGGGCGTTCACAGATACGCAGTATTTT.

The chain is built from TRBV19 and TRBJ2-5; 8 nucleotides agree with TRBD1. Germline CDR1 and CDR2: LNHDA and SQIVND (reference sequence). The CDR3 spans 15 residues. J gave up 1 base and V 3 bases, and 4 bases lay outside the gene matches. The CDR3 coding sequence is TGTGCCAGTAGTATCGGACAGGGCATCCAAGAGACCCAGTACTTC. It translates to CASSIGQGIQETQYF.

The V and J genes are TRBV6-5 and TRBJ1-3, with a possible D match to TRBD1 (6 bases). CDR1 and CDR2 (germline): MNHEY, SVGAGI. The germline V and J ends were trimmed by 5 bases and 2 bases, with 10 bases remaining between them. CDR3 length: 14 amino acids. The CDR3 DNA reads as TGTGCCAGCAGTCGGCAGGGGACTGGAAACACCATATATTTT. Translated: CASSRQGTGNTIYF.

As DNA, the CDR3 is TGTGCCAGCAGCCAAGATCGGCACAGTCGGGGAGATCAGCCCCAGCATTTT. This gives the protein CASSQDRHSRGDQPQHF. The V call is TRBV4-2, the J call TRBJ1-5; D remains ambiguous. The CDR3 totals 17 residues. Germline V CDR1 and CDR2: LGHNA, YNFKEQ. V dropped 0 bases and J dropped 5 bases, with 17 bases sitting between them.

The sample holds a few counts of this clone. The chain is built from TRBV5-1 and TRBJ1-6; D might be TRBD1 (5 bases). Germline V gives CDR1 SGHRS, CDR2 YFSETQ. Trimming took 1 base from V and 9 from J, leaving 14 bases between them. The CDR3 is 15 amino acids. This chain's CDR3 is CASSLTAGRGSPLHF. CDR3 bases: TGCGCCAGCAGCTTGACGGCCGGGAGGGGTTCACCCCTCCACTTT.

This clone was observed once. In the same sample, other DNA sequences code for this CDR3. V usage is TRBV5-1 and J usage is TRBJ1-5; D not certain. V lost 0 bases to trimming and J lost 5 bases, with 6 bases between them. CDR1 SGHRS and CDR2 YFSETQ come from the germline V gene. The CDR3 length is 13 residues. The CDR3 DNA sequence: TGCGCCAGCAGCTTGGCTCCCGATCAGCCCCAGCATTTT. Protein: CASSLAPDQPQHF.

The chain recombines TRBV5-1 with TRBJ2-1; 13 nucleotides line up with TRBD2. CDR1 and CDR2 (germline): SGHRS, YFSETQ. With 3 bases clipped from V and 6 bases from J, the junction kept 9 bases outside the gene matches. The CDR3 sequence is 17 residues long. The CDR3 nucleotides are TGCGCCAGCAGCTCCGCAATCACTAGCGGGAGGGTCAATGAGCAGTTCTTC. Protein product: CASSSAITSGRVNEQFF.

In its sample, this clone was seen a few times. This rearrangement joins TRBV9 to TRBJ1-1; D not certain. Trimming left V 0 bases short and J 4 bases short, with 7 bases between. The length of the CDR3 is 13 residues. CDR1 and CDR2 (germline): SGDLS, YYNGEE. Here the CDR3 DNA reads TGTGCCAGCAGCGTAGCCGAGGGCACTGAAGCTTTCTTT. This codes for CASSVAEGTEAFF.

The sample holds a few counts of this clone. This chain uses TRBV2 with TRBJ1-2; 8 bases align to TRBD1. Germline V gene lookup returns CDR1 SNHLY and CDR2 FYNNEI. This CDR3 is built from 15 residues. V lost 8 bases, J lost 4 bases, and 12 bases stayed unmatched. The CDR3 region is CASHYPDRGGYGYTF. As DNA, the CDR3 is TGTGCCAGCCATTACCCCGACAGGGGTGGCTATGGCTACACCTTC.

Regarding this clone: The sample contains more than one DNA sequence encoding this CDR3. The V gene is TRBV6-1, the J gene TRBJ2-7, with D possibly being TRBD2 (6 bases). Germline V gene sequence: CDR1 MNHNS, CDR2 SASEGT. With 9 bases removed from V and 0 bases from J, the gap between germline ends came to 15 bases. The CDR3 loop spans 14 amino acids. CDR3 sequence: CASIGTLSSYEQYF. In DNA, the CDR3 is TGTGCCAGTATTGGGACTTTGAGCTCCTACGAGCAGTACTTC.

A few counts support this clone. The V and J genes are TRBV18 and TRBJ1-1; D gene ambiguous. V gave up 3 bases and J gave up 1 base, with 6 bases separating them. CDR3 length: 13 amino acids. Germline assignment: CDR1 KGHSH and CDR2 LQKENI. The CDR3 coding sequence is TGTGCCAGCTCACCCCAAAAGAACACTGAAGCTTTCTTT. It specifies CASSPQKNTEAFF.

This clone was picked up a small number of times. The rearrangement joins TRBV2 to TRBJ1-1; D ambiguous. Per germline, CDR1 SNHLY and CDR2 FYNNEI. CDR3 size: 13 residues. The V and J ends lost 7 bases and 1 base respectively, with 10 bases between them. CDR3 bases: TGTGCCAGCATAGCACGGGAGAACACTGAAGCTTTCTTT. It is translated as CASIARENTEAFF.

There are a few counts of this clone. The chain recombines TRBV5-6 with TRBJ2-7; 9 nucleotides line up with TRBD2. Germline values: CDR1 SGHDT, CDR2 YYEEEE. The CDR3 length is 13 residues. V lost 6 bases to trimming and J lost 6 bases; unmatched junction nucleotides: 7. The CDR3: CASILAGAGEQYF. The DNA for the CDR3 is TGTGCCAGCATCTTAGCGGGAGCTGGCGAGCAGTACTTC.

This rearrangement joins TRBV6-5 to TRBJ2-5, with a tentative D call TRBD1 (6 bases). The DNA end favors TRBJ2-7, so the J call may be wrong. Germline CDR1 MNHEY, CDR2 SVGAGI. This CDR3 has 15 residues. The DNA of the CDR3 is TGTGCCAGCAGTTACGGAGCAGGGGCGACCTACGAGCAGTACTTC. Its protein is CASSYGAGATYEQYF.

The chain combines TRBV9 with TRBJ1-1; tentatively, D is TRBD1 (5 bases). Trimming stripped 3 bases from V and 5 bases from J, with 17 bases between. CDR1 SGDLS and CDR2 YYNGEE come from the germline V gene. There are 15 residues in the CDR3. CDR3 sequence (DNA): TGTGCCAGCAGCGCGGGGGGAGGGGCCGAAACTGAAGCTTTCTTT. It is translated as CASSAGGGAETEAFF.

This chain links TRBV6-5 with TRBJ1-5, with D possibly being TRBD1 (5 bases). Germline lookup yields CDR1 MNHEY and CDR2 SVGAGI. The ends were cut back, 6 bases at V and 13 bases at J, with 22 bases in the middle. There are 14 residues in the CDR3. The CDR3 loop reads CASRMTVNAPPQHF. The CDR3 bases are TGTGCCAGCAGAATGACAGTGAACGCACCTCCACAGCATTTT.

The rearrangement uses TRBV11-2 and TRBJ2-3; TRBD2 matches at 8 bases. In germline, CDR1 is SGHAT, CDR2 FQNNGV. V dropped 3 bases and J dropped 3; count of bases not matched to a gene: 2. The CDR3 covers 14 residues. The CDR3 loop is CASSFQRGTDTQYF. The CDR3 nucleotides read TGTGCCAGCAGCTTTCAGCGGGGGACAGATACGCAGTATTTT.

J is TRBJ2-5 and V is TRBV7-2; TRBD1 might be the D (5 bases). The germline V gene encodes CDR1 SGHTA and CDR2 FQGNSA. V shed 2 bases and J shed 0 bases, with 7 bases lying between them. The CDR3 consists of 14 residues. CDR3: CASSLWGHQETQYF. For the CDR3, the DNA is TGTGCCAGCAGCTTATGGGGCCACCAAGAGACCCAGTACTTC.

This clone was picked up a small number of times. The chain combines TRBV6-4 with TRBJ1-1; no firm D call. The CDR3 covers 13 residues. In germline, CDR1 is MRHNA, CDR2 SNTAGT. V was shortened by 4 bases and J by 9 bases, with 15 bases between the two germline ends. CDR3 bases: TGTGCCAGCAGTGCCTCCTTGGGAGGGAAAGCTTTCTTT. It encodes CASSASLGGKAFF.

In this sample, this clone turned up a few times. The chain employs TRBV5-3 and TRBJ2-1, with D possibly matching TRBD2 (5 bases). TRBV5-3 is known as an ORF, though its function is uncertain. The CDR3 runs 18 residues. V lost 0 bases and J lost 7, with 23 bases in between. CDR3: CARSLGKRPDGPGNEQFF. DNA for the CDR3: TGTGCCAGAAGCTTGGGAAAAAGACCCGACGGCCCGGGGAATGAGCAGTTCTTC.

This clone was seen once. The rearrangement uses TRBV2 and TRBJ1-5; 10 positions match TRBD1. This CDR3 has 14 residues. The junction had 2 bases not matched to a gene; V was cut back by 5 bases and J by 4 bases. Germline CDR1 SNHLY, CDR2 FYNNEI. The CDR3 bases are TGTGCCAGCAGTAGGGACAGGGGAAATCAGCCCCAGCATTTT. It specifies CASSRDRGNQPQHF.

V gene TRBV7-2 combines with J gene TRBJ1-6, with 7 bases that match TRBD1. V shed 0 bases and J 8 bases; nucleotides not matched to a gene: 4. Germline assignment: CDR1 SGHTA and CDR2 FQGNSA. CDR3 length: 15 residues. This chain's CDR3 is CASSLAGTEDSPLHF. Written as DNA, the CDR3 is TGTGCCAGCAGCTTAGCCGGGACAGAAGATTCACCCCTCCACTTT.

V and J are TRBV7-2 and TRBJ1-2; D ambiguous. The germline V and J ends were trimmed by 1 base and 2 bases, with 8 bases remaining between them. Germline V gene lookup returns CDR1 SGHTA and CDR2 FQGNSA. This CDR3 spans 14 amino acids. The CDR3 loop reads CASSLGSGNYGYTF. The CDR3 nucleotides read TGTGCCAGCAGCTTAGGTTCGGGGAACTATGGCTACACCTTC.

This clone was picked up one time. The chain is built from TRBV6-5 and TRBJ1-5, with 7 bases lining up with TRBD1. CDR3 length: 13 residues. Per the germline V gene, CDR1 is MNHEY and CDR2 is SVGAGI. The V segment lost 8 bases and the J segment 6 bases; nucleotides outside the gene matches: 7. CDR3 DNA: TGTGCCAGCCACAGGGGCCGCGGTCAGCCCCAGCATTTT. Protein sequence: CASHRGRGQPQHF.

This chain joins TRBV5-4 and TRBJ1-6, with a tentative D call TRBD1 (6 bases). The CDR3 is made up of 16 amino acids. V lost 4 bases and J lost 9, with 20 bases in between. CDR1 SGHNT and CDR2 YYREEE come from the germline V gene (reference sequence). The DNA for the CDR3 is TGTGCCAGCAGCCCGAGGTTGGGACAAGGCCCTTCACCCCTCCACTTT. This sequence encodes CASSPRLGQGPSPLHF.